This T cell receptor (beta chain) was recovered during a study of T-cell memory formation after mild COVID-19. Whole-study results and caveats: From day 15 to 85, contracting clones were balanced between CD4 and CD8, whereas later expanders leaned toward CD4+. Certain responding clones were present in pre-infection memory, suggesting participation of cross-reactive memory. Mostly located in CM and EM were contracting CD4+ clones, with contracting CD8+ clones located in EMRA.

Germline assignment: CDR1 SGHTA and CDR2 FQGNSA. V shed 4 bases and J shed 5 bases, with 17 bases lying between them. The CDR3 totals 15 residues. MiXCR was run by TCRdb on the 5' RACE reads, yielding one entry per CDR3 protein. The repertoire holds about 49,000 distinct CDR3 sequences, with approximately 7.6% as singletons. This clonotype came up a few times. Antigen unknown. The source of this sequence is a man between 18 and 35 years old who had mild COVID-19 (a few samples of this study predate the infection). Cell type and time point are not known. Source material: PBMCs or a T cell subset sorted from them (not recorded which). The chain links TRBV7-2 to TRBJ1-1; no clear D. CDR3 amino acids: CASSSSGLGQTEAFF. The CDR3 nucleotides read TGTGCCAGCAGCTCCAGTGGTTTAGGGCAAACTGAAGCTTTCTTT.